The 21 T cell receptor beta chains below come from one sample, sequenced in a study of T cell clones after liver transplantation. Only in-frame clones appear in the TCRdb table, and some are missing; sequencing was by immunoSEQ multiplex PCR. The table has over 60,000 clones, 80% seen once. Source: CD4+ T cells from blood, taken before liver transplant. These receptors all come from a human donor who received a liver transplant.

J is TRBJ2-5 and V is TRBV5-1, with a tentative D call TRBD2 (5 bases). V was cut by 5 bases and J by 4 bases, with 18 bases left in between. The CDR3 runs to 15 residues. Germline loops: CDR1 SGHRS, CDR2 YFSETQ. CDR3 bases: TGCGCCAGCAGTTTAACATCTTCTCGGGGAGAGACCCAGTACTTC. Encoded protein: CASSLTSSRGETQYF.

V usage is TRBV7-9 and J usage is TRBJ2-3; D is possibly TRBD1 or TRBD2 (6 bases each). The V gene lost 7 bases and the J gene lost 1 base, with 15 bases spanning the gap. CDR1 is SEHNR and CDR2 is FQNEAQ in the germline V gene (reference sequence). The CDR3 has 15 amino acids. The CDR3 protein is CASIWGADGTDTQYF. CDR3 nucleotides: TGTGCCAGCATCTGGGGGGCAGACGGCACAGATACGCAGTATTTT.

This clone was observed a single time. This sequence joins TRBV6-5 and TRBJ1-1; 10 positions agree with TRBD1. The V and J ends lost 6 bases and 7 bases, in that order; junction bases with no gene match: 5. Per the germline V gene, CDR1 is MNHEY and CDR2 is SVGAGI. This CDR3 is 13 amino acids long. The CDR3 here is CASSRDRGHEAFF. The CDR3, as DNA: TGTGCCAGCAGCCGCGACAGGGGGCATGAAGCTTTCTTT.

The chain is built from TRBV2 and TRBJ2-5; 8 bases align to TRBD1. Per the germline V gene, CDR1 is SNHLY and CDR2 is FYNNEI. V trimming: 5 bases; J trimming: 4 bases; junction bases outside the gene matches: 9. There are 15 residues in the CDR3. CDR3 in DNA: TGTGCCAGCAGTACAGGGGGAAGTGGAACAGAGACCCAGTACTTC. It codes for CASSTGGSGTETQYF.

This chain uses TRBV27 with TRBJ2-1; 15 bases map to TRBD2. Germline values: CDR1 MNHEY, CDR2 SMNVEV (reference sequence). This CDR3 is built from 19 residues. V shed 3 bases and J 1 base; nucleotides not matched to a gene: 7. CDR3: CASSFRTSGRAGSYNEQFF. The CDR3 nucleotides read TGTGCCAGCAGTTTTCGGACTAGCGGGAGGGCCGGGTCCTACAATGAGCAGTTCTTC.

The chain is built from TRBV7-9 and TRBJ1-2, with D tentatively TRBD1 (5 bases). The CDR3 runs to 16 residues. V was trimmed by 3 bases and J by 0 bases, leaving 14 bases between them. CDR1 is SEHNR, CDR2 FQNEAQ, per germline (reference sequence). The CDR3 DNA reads TGTGCCAGCAGCTTCGGCTCAGGGCCTCCTAACTATGGCTACACCTTC. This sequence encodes CASSFGSGPPNYGYTF.

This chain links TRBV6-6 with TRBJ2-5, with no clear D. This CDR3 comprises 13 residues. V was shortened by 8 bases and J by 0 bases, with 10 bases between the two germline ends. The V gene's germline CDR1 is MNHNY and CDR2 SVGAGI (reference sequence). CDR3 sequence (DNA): TGTGCCAGCCATCACGCGTACCAAGAGACCCAGTACTTC. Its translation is CASHHAYQETQYF.

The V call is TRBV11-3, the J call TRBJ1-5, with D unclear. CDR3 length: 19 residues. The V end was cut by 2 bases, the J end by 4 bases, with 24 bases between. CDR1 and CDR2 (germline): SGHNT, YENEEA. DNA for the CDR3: TGTGCCAGCAGCTTATCGCTAACGGGAGGGTACCTTCGAAATCAGCCCCAGCATTTT. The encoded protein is CASSLSLTGGYLRNQPQHF.

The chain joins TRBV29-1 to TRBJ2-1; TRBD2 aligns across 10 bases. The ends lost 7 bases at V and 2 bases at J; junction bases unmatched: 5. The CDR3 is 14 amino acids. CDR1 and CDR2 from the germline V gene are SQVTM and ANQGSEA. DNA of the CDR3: TGCAGCGCTAGCCTAGCGGGGGCCTACAATGAGCAGTTCTTC. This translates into CSASLAGAYNEQFF.

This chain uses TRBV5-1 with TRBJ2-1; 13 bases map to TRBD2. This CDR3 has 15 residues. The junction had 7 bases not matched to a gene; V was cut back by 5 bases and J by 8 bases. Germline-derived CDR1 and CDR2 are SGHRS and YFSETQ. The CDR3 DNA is TGCGCCAGCAGATGGGGGACTAGCGGGATCTATGAGCAGTTCTTC. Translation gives CASRWGTSGIYEQFF.

Written as DNA, the CDR3 is TGTGCCAGCAGCTTAGCGCTGGTTTACGAAAACATTCAGTACTTC. Its translation: CASSLALVYENIQYF. This chain links TRBV7-2 with TRBJ2-4; D ambiguous. Germline assignment: CDR1 SGHTA and CDR2 FQGNSA. Trimming took 0 bases from V and 5 from J, leaving 11 bases between them. This CDR3 is built from 15 residues.

The CDR3, as DNA: TGTGCCAGCAGTGCAGAGGGAGGGACTAACTATGGCTACACCTTC. Its translation is CASSAEGGTNYGYTF. The chain links TRBV2 to TRBJ1-2, with D unresolved. Looked up from germline, CDR1 is SNHLY and CDR2 is FYNNEI. The CDR3 is 15 amino acids. V lost 4 bases and J lost 0, with 12 bases in between.

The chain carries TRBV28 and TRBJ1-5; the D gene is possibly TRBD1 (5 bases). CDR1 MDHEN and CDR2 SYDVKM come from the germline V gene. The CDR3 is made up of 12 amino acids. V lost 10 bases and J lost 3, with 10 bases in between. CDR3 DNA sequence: TGTGCCATCGAGACAGCCAATCAGCCCCAGCATTTT. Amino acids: CAIETANQPQHF.

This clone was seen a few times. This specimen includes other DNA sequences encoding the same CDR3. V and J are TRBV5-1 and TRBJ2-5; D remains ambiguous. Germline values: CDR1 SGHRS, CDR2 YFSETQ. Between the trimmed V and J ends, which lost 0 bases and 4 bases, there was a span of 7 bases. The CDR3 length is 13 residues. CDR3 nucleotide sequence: TGCGCCAGCAGCTTGGGGGGTGGAGAGACCCAGTACTTC. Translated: CASSLGGGETQYF.

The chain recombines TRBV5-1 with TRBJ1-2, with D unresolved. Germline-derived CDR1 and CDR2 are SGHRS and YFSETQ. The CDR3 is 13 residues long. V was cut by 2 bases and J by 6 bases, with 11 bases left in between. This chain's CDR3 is CASSFTLKDGYTF. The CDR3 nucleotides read TGCGCCAGCAGCTTTACCCTTAAGGATGGCTACACCTTC.

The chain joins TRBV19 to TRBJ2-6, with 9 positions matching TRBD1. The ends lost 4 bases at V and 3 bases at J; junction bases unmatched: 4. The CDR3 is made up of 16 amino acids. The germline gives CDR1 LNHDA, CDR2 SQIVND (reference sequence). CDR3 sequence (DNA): TGTGCCAGTAGTAATCACAGGGGGCGTGGGGCCAACGTCCTGACTTTC. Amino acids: CASSNHRGRGANVLTF.

The CDR3 DNA sequence: TGCGCCAGCAGCTTGGATTATGGCGGGGGCTACAATGAGCAGTTCTTC. Its protein product is CASSLDYGGGYNEQFF. The V gene is TRBV5-1, the J gene TRBJ2-1; the match to TRBD2 covers 7 bases. The V segment lost 0 bases and the J segment 3 bases; nucleotides outside the gene matches: 6. The CDR3 consists of 16 residues. CDR1 is SGHRS, CDR2 YFSETQ, per germline.

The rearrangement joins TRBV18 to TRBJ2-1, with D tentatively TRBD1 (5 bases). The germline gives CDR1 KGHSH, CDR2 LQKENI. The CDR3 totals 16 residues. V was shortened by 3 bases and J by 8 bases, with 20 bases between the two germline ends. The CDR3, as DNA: TGTGCCAGCTCACCGGGGCCCGGCCGTGAAGGCGATGAGCAGTTCTTC. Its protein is CASSPGPGREGDEQFF.

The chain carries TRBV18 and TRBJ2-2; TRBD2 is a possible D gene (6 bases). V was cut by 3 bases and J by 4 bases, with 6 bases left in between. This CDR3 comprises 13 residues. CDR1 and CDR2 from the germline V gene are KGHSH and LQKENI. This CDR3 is CASSPRGTGELFF. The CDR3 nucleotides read TGTGCCAGCTCACCGCGGGGCACCGGGGAGCTGTTTTTT.

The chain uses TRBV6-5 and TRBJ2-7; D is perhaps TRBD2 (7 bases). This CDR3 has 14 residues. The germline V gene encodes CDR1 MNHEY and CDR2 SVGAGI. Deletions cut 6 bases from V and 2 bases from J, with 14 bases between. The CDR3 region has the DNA TGTGCCAGCAGGGAGGGGGGGGAAGCCTACGAGCAGTACTTC. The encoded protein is CASREGGEAYEQYF.

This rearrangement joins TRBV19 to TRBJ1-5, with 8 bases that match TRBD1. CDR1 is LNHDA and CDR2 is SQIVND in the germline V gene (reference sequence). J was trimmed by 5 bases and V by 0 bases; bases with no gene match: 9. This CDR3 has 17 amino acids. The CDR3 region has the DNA TGTGCCAGTAGTATAGACGCCTGGACAGGGCGGGATCAGCCCCAGCATTTT. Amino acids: CASSIDAWTGRDQPQHF.